One sample yielded the 10 T cell receptor beta chains listed below, sequenced in a study of cytomegalovirus exposure and HLA in healthy donors (dated by TCRdb to about 2017). To prepare the library, the immunoSEQ multiplex PCR assay was applied. For the multiplex PCR, a mixture combining 60 forward primers for TCR Vbeta segments and 13 reverse primers for TCR Jbeta segments was used. Drawn from immuneACCESS, this table holds only the in-frame rearrangements with V and J called that TCRdb kept. Clones are partly lost; checked studies trace under half to an unresolved V gene and leave the rest unexplained. This sample holds about 180,000 clones; about four fifths were observed only once. Approximately 2% of the sample goes to the ten largest clones. Sequencing input: PBMCs. The receptors stem from a woman aged 25-40 years in good health and CMV-seronegative.

The rearrangement joins TRBV7-8 to TRBJ1-4, with 10 bases aligning to TRBD1. The germline CDR1 and CDR2 sequences are SGHVS and FQNEAQ. The CDR3 runs to 17 residues. The J segment lost 2 bases and the V segment lost 5 bases, leaving 8 bases of the junction unmatched. The CDR3 reads CASSALGQGVTNEKLFF. CDR3 bases: TGTGCCAGCAGCGCCCTTGGACAGGGGGTCACTAATGAAAAACTGTTTTTT.

The sample holds a few counts of this clone. This rearrangement joins TRBV29-1 to TRBJ2-1, with TRBD1 matching 10 bases. Trimming at V came to 4 bases and at J to 1 base, leaving 1 base not matched to a gene. Germline values: CDR1 SQVTM, CDR2 ANQGSEA. This CDR3 comprises 14 residues. In DNA, the CDR3 is TGCAGCGTTGGGGACAGGGGATCCTACAATGAGCAGTTCTTC. As protein: CSVGDRGSYNEQFF.

Remarks on this clone: Other DNA variants within this sample encode the same CDR3. CDR3 in DNA: TGTGCCTGGGACAGGGGCTCTGGAAACACCATATATTTT. Residues: CAWDRGSGNTIYF. The V call is TRBV30, the J call TRBJ1-3; TRBD1 matches at 8 bases. The CDR3 sequence is 13 residues long. In germline, CDR1 is GTSNPN, CDR2 SVGIG (reference sequence). J lost 0 bases, V lost 5 bases, and 0 bases had no gene match.

This clone was recorded only once. The chain carries TRBV6-6 and TRBJ2-7; tentative D call: TRBD2 (5 bases). Per the germline V gene, CDR1 is MNHNY and CDR2 is SVGAGI (reference sequence). The CDR3 loop spans 16 amino acids. The V end was cut by 0 bases, the J end by 3 bases, with 15 bases between. As DNA, the CDR3 is TGTGCCAGCAGTTACTCGAAACTAGGGTTTAGCTACGAGCAGTACTTC. This gives the protein CASSYSKLGFSYEQYF.

The chain has TRBV6-1 and TRBJ2-3, with D perhaps matching TRBD2 (5 bases). Trimming stripped 9 bases from V and 0 bases from J, with 16 bases between. Germline CDR1 and CDR2: MNHNS and SASEGT. There are 15 residues in the CDR3. The CDR3 here is CASRVGRASTDTQYF. CDR3 sequence (DNA): TGTGCCAGTCGGGTCGGGCGGGCTAGCACAGATACGCAGTATTTT.

V is TRBV29-1 and J is TRBJ2-3; maybe TRBD2 (6 bases). Trimming took off 4 bases at V and 0 bases at J, with 14 bases between the two ends. From germline, CDR1 is SQVTM and CDR2 ANQGSEA. This CDR3 has 15 amino acids. The CDR3 region has the DNA TGCAGCGTTGCTCCCATGCGGGATAGCACAGATACGCAGTATTTT. The encoded protein is CSVAPMRDSTDTQYF.

The chain employs TRBV11-2 and TRBJ2-5; D is possibly TRBD1 (5 bases). Germline CDR1 and CDR2: SGHAT and FQNNGV. This CDR3 has 15 residues. V was shortened by 2 bases and J by 1 base, with 11 bases between the two germline ends. DNA for the CDR3: TGTGCCAGCAGCTTACCCAGGGTCCCCCAAGAGACCCAGTACTTC. Its protein is CASSLPRVPQETQYF.

V usage is TRBV9 and J usage is TRBJ2-2; 7 nucleotides line up with TRBD2. This CDR3 is built from 16 residues. Trimming at V came to 2 bases and at J to 2 bases, leaving 6 bases not matched to a gene. Germline assignment: CDR1 SGDLS and CDR2 YYNGEE. The CDR3: CASSVGLAVNTGELFF. In nucleotides, the CDR3 is TGTGCCAGCAGCGTCGGGCTAGCGGTAAACACCGGGGAGCTGTTTTTT.

The chain has TRBV7-3 and TRBJ1-2; D gene unclear. Germline V CDR1 and CDR2: SGHTA, FQGTGA. Trimming shortened V by 7 bases and J by 0 bases, and 9 bases separated the two germline ends. The CDR3 contains 13 residues. The CDR3 coding sequence is TGTGCCAGCACCCTACTAGCTAACTATGGCTACACCTTC. This encodes CASTLLANYGYTF.

The gene calls are TRBV30 and TRBJ1-5; perhaps TRBD1 as D (6 bases). Looked up from germline, CDR1 is GTSNPN and CDR2 is SVGIG (reference sequence). The CDR3 is 17 residues long. Trimming cost V 0 bases and J 3 bases, with 18 bases left between them. CDR3 nucleotide sequence: TGTGCCTGGAGTGTTTTAGGAGCTGGACAGCTCAATCAGCCCCAGCATTTT. It encodes CAWSVLGAGQLNQPQHF.